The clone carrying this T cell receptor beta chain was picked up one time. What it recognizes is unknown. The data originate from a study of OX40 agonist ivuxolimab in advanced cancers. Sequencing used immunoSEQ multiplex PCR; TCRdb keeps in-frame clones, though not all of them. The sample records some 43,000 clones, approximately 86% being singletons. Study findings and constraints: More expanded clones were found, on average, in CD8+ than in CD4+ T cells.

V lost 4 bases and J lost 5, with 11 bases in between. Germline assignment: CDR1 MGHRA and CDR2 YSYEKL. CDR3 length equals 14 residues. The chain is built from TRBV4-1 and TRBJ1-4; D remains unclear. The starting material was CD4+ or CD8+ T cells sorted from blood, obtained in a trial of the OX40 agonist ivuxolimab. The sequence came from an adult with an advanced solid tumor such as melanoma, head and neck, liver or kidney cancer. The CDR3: CASSPAGVNEKLFF. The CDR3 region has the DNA TGCGCCAGCAGCCCCGCAGGAGTAAATGAAAAACTGTTTTTT.